This T cell receptor beta chain was observed in a study of CD8 T cells in ankylosing spondylitis. Study-level findings and limits: Clones linked to disease were reported to show significant enrichment in matched ankylosing spondylitis synovial fluid. Certain motif variants had earlier appeared in reactive arthritis synovial fluid and blood.

Germline lookup yields CDR1 MGHRA and CDR2 YSYEKL. The CDR3 contains 15 residues. Trimming took off 0 bases at V and 0 bases at J, with 6 bases between the two ends. Scientists made TCR beta libraries using quantitative 5'-RACE with molecular barcodes. TCRdb re-derived calls from the 5' RACE reads in MiXCR, one entry per CDR3 protein. The repertoire consists of under 250,000 distinct CDR3 sequences, with about 10% occurring once and the leading ten covering 6% to 8.5%. This clonotype was detected many times. What it recognizes is unknown. The sample comprised blood, either unsorted or a sorted T cell fraction (not recorded which). The genes are TRBV4-1 and TRBJ2-1, with D possibly TRBD1 on 5 matching bases. The TCR sequence derives from a male donor with ankylosing spondylitis or in good health (not recorded which). The CDR3 DNA is TGCGCCAGCAGCCAAGATGACAGCTCCTACAATGAGCAGTTCTTC. Encoded protein: CASSQDDSSYNEQFF.